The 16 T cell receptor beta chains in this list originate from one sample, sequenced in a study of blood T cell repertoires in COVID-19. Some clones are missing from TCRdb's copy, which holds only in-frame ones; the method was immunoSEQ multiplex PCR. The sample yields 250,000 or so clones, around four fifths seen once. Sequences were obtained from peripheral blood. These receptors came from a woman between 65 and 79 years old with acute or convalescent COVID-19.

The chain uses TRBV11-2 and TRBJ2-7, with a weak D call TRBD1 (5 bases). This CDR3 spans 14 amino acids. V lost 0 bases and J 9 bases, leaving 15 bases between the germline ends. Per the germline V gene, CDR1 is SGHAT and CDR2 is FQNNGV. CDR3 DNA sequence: TGTGCCAGCAGCTTAGAGCCAGTGGGGCAGGTGCAGTACTTC. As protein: CASSLEPVGQVQYF.

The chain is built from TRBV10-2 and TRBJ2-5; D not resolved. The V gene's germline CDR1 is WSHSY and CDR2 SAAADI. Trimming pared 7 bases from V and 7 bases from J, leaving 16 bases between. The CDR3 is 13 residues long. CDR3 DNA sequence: TGCGCCAGCACTCCCACCCCCTCGGGGACCCAGTACTTC. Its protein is CASTPTPSGTQYF.

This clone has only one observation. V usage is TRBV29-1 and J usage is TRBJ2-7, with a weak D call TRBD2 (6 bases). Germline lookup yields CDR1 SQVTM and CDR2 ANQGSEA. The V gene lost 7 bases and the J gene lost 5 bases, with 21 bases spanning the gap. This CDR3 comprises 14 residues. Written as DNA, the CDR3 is TGCAGCGCCTACGGGAGCACAGGTAGGAACGAGCAGTACTTC. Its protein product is CSAYGSTGRNEQYF.

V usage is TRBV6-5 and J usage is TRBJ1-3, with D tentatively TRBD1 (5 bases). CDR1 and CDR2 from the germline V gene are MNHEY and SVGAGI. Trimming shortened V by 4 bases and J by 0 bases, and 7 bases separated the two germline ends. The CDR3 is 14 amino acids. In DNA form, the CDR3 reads TGTGCCAGCAGTTTGACAGACTCTGGAAACACCATATATTTT. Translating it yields CASSLTDSGNTIYF.

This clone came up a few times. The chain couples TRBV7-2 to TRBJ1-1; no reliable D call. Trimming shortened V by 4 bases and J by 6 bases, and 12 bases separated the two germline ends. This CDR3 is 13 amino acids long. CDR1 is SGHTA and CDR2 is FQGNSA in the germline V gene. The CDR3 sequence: CASSSLTYPEAFF. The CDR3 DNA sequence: TGTGCCAGCAGCTCCCTTACTTATCCTGAAGCTTTCTTT.

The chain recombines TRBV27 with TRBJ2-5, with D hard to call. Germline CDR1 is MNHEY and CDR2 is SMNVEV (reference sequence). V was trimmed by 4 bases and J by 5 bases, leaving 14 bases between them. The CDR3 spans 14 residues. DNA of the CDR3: TGTGCCAGCAGTTCATTCGGGTCTTGGGAGACCCAGTACTTC. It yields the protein CASSSFGSWETQYF.

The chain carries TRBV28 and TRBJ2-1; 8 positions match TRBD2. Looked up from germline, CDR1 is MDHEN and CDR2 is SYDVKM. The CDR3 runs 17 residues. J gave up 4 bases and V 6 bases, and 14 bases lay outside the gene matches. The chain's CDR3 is CASSLRAGALGYNEQFF. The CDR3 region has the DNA TGTGCCAGCAGCCTAAGAGCGGGGGCCCTCGGGTACAATGAGCAGTTCTTC. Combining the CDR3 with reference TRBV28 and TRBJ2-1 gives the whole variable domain DVKVTQSSRYLVKRTGEKVFLECVQDMDHENMFWYRQDPGLGLRLIYFSYDVKMKEKGDIPEGYSVSREKKERFSLILESASTNQTSMYLCASSLRAGALGYNEQFFGPGTRLTVL.

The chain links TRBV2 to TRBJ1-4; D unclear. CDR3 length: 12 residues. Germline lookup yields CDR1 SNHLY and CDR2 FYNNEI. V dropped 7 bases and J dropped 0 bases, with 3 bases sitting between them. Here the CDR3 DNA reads TGTGCCAGCACTCCAACTAATGAAAAACTGTTTTTT. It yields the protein CASTPTNEKLFF.

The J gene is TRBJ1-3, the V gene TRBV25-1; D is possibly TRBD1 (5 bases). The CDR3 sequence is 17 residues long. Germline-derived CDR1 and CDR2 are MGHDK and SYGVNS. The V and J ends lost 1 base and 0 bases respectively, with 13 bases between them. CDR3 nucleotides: TGTGCCAGCAGTGAATGGGGAGGGGTGGTCTCTGGAAACACCATATATTTT. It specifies CASSEWGGVVSGNTIYF.

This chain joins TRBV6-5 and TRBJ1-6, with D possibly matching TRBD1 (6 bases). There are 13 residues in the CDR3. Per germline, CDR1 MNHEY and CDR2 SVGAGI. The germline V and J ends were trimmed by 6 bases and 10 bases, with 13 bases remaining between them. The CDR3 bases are TGTGCCAGCAGACGTCAACAGGGCTCACCCCTCCACTTT. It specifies CASRRQQGSPLHF.

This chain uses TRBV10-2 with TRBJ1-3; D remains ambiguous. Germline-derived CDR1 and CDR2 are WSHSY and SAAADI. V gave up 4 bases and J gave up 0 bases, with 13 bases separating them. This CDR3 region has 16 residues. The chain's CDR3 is CASSVQLSISGNTIYF. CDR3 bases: TGCGCCAGCAGTGTACAGCTTAGTATCTCTGGAAACACCATATATTTT.

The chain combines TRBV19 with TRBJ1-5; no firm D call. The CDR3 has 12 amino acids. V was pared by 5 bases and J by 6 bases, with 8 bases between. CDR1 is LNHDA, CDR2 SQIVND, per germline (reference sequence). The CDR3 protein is CASSFLTQPQHF. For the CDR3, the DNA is TGTGCCAGTAGTTTTCTAACTCAGCCCCAGCATTTT.

The CDR3: CASSGGGSIYNEQFF. As DNA, the CDR3 is TGTGCCAGCAGCGGGGGCGGGTCCATTTACAATGAGCAGTTCTTC. The chain links TRBV11-2 to TRBJ2-1; possibly TRBD1 for D (6 bases). Germline values: CDR1 SGHAT, CDR2 FQNNGV. The V end lost 5 bases, the J end lost 4 bases, and 15 bases lay between the germline ends. The length of the CDR3 is 15 residues.

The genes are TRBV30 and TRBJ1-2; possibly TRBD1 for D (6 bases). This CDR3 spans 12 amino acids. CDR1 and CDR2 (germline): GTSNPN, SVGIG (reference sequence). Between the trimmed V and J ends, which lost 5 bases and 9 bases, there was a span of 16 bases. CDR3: CAWGATGLRYTF. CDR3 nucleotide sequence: TGTGCCTGGGGGGCCACAGGGTTGCGCTACACCTTC.

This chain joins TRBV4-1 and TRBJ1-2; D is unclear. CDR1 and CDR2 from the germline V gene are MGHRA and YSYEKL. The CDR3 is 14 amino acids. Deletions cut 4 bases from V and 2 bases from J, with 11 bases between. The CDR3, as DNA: TGCGCCAGCAGCCCCGAGACAAGCAACTATGGCTACACCTTC. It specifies CASSPETSNYGYTF.

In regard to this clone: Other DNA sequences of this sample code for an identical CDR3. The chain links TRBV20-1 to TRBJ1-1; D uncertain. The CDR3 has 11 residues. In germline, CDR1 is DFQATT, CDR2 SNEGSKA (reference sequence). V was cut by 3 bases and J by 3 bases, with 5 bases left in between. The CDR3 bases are TGCAGTGCTAGGAGTGACACTGAAGCTTTCTTT. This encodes CSARSDTEAFF.